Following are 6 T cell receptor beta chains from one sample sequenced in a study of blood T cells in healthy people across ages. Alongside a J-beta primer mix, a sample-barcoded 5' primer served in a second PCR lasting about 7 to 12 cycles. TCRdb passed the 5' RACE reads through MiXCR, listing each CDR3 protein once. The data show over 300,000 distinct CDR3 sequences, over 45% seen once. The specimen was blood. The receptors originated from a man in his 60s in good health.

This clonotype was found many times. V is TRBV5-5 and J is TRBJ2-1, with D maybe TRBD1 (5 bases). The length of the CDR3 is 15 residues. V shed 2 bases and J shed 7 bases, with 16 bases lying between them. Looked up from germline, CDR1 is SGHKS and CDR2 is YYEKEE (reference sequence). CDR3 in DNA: TGTGCCAGCAGCTTCCAAGGGGATCTCAGGAATGAGCAGTTCTTC. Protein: CASSFQGDLRNEQFF.

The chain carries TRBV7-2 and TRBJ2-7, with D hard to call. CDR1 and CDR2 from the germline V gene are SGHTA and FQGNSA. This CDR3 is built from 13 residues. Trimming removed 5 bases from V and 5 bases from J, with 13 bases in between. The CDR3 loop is CASSIRPTNEQYF. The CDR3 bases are TGTGCCAGCAGCATACGACCGACAAACGAGCAGTACTTC.

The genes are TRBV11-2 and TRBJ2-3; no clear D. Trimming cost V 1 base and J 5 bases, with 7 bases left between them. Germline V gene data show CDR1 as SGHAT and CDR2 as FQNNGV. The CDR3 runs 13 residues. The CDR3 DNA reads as TGTGCCAGCAGCTTAGGGCAGCGAGATACGCAGTATTTT. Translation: CASSLGQRDTQYF.

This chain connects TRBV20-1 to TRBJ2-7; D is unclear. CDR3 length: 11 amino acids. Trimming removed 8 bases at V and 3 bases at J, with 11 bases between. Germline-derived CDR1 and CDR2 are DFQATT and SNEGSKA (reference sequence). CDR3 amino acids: CSLPQDYEQYF. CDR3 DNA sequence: TGCAGTCTTCCCCAGGACTACGAGCAGTACTTC.

The CDR3 DNA reads TGCGCCAGCAGCCAAGGCGGGACAGGGGTCCAAGAGACCCAGTACTTC. It is translated as CASSQGGTGVQETQYF. The chain employs TRBV4-1 and TRBJ2-5, with TRBD1 matching 10 bases. The CDR3 runs 16 residues. Germline V lookup: CDR1 MGHRA, CDR2 YSYEKL. The junction had 3 bases not matched to a gene; V was cut back by 1 base and J by 1 base.

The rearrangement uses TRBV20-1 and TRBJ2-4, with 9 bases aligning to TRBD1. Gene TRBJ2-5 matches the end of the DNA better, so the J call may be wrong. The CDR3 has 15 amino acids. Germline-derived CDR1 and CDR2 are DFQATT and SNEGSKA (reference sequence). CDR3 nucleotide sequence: TGCAGTGCGACAACTCCGGGACAGGGAATGGAGACCCAGTACTTC. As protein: CSATTPGQGMETQYF.